This T cell receptor beta chain derives from a study of T cells in Graves' hyperthyroidism and ophthalmopathy. Study information: Sampling of peripheral blood happened at initial diagnosis, prior to any treatment. Notes on the study in general: Patients with ophthalmopathy were separated from those with stable hyperthyroidism by a 13 V-J model.

RNA transcripts were the template for amplifying TCR beta CDR3 regions. The TCR CDR3 first-round RT-PCR relied on the HTBI primer set. MiXCR, run by TCRdb on the multiplex PCR reads, gives a single entry per CDR3 protein. The table lists about 420,000 distinct CDR3 sequences, 12% to 15% of them singletons. Ten or more counts support this clonotype. Its antigen remains unknown. The study based diagnoses on clinical symptoms, serum thyroxine and TRAb, thyroid ultrasound and orbital computed tomography. Using more than 8 ml of fresh peripheral blood, PBMCs were prepared. The CDR3 has 13 residues. Deletions cut 4 bases from V and 4 bases from J, with 11 bases between.

The sequence came from a woman aged 18-30 years with Graves' hyperthyroidism. Material: blood. V is TRBV12-3 or TRBV12-4 and J is TRBJ2-7; D tentatively reads TRBD1 or TRBD2 (5 bases each). CDR3 sequence: CASSWGPGYEQYF. In DNA form, the CDR3 reads TGTGCCAGCAGTTGGGGACCGGGATACGAGCAGTACTTC.